The source of this T cell receptor (beta chain) is a study of blood T cell repertoires in COVID-19. In the study overall: Sites across the United States, Italy and Spain contributed samples from acute and convalescent COVID-19. The analysed material was cDNA or gDNA that came from T cells, B-cell-depleted T cells, or PBMCs.

In the study's own analysis: Nucleated cell counts were estimated from reference gene primer amplification. Profiled with immunoSEQ multiplex PCR; TCRdb holds only in-frame clones, not every one. The D gene and trimming were derived from the DNA, and the V and J assignments and clone size from that table. Among 120,000 or so clones, around four fifths were seen once, and the ten largest hold approximately 16%. The CDR3 loop spans 15 amino acids. Trimming cost V 9 bases and J 5 bases; bases outside gene matches: 9. In germline, CDR1 is KGHDR, CDR2 SFDVKD. Sequences were obtained from peripheral blood. V and J are TRBV24-1 and TRBJ2-3; TRBD1 aligns across 11 bases. The sequence was collected from a man in his sixties with active or convalescent COVID-19. The CDR3 sequence: CATSGQGAVKDTQYF. The CDR3, as DNA: TGTGCCACCTCAGGACAGGGGGCGGTTAAAGATACGCAGTATTTT.